The 22 T cell receptor beta chains below come from one sample, sequenced in a study of regulatory T cells in long-lasting Graves disease. Construction of TCR beta libraries relied on iRepertoire HTBI primers and on Arm-PCR targeting CDR3 regions. TCRdb ran MiXCR on the multiplex PCR reads and lists one entry per CDR3 protein. The repertoire has approximately 480,000 distinct CDR3 sequences, about a sixth of them found once; the top ten carry 12%. Stated time point: newly diagnosed GD, antithyroid drugs for less than 3 months. Isolated PBMC RNA provided the starting material for the TCR library. The data also belong to a second study, concerning T cells in Graves' hyperthyroidism and ophthalmopathy.

The sample here was peripheral blood mononuclear cells (PBMCs), taken at new diagnosis, from a patient treated with antithyroid drugs. The receptors were sampled from a man aged 35 to 55 with Graves disease.

V gene TRBV7-2 combines with J gene TRBJ2-7, with D perhaps TRBD2 (5 bases). Germline-derived CDR1 and CDR2 are SGHTA and FQGNSA. Trimming left V 5 bases short and J 4 bases short, with 15 bases between. The CDR3 totals 14 residues. The CDR3 DNA is TGTGCCAGCAGCCATGGACGCCGCGGGTACGAGCAGTACTTC. Residues: CASSHGRRGYEQYF.

This clonotype was found many times. The chain is built from TRBV3-1 and TRBJ2-5; D remains ambiguous. The CDR3 is 13 amino acids. Germline lookup yields CDR1 LGHDT and CDR2 YNNKEL (reference sequence). The ends were cut back, 8 bases at V and 0 bases at J, with 10 bases in the middle. The DNA of the CDR3 is TGTGCCAGCTGCCTCGGGTACCAAGAGACCCAGTACTTC. Its protein product is CASCLGYQETQYF.

The table lists this clonotype with a few counts. A read error may be the cause here, since a much bigger clone is one base away. V usage is TRBV28 and J usage is TRBJ2-5, with D possibly TRBD2 on 5 matching bases. The CDR3 is 15 amino acids. The V gene's germline CDR1 is MDHEN and CDR2 SYDVKM. The CDR3 bases are TGTGCCAGCAGTTATTCGGGGTCGGGGTTAGAGACCCAGTGCTTC. Its translation is CASSYSGSGLETQCF.

This clonotype was detected a few times. V and J are TRBV9 and TRBJ2-2; 9 bases match TRBD2. The CDR3 is 18 residues long. CDR1 and CDR2 from the germline V gene are SGDLS and YYNGEE. The V segment lost 4 bases and the J segment 3 bases; nucleotides outside the gene matches: 13. The CDR3 is CASSSPGDAGGYTGELFF. CDR3 DNA sequence: TGTGCCAGCAGCTCCCCCGGGGATGCGGGAGGGTACACCGGGGAGCTGTTTTTT.

There are many counts of this clonotype. The chain has TRBV11-2 and TRBJ2-1; 9 bases are a match to TRBD2. The CDR3 totals 13 residues. CDR1 and CDR2 from the germline V gene are SGHAT and FQNNGV. J gave up 5 bases and V 7 bases, and 3 bases lay outside the gene matches. CDR3 sequence: CASTGGRDNEQFF. CDR3 nucleotides: TGTGCCAGCACGGGCGGGAGGGACAATGAGCAGTTCTTC.

This clonotype appeared many times. The V call is TRBV28, the J call TRBJ2-7; 8 positions match TRBD1. CDR3 size: 12 residues. The germline gives CDR1 MDHEN, CDR2 SYDVKM. V dropped 10 bases and J dropped 3; count of bases not matched to a gene: 5. The DNA for the CDR3 is TGTGCCATCACCGGGACAGGCTACGAGCAGTACTTC. Protein product: CAITGTGYEQYF.

This clonotype was found many times. This chain connects TRBV5-1 to TRBJ1-2; TRBD1 agrees at 7 bases. Trimming took 4 bases from V and 4 from J; bases not matched to a gene: 4. Germline V CDR1 and CDR2: SGHRS, YFSETQ. CDR3 size: 13 residues. The CDR3 DNA sequence: TGCGCCAGCAGCATAGGACAGGCCTATGGCTACACCTTC. Its translation is CASSIGQAYGYTF.

In its sample, this clonotype was seen a few times. The chain recombines TRBV12-3 or TRBV12-4 with TRBJ2-1; tentative D call: TRBD2 (5 bases). This CDR3 spans 13 amino acids. The V gene lost 9 bases and the J gene lost 8 bases, with 17 bases spanning the gap. CDR3 sequence: CASSRWEMYEQFF. CDR3 in DNA: TGTGCCAGTTCCAGGTGGGAGATGTATGAGCAGTTCTTC.

The table lists this clonotype with many counts. The chain uses TRBV28 and TRBJ2-1; D remains ambiguous. The CDR3 runs 13 residues. CDR1 MDHEN and CDR2 SYDVKM come from the germline V gene. Trimming shortened V by 7 bases and J by 3 bases, and 10 bases separated the two germline ends. This CDR3 reads CASNIRVYNEQFF. The CDR3 nucleotides read TGTGCCAGCAATATAAGGGTCTACAATGAGCAGTTCTTC.

In its sample, this clonotype was seen many times. V gene TRBV27 combines with J gene TRBJ1-1, with D hard to call. Germline V gene sequence: CDR1 MNHEY, CDR2 SMNVEV (reference sequence). Trimming shortened V by 3 bases and J by 10 bases, and 15 bases separated the two germline ends. The CDR3 is 13 amino acids. CDR3 region: CASSFPIPVGAFF. In nucleotides, the CDR3 is TGTGCCAGCAGTTTCCCAATCCCGGTAGGAGCTTTCTTT.

This clonotype was picked up many times. The chain is built from TRBV28 and TRBJ2-2; 9 bases align to TRBD2. Losses at the gene ends were 5 bases for V and 4 bases for J; bases not matched to a gene: 5. The CDR3 runs 15 residues. The germline V gene encodes CDR1 MDHEN and CDR2 SYDVKM. CDR3 DNA: TGTGCCAGCAGTGGCGGGAGGGATAGCACCGGGGAGCTGTTTTTT. Its protein product is CASSGGRDSTGELFF.

Notes on this clonotype: Sequence at one end of the junction differs from germline and may be a read error. V usage is TRBV7-9 and J usage is TRBJ2-7; 9 bases line up with TRBD2. The CDR3 loop spans 18 amino acids. Germline V gene sequence: CDR1 SEHNR, CDR2 FQNEAQ (reference sequence). The CDR3 protein is CASSPPGAGGLSSCEQYF. The CDR3 region has the DNA TGTGCCAGCAGCCCCCCCGGGGCGGGAGGGCTGAGCTCCTGCGAGCAGTACTTC.

At least ten counts were recorded for this clonotype. In nucleotides, the CDR3 is TGCGCCAGCAGCTGGGACAAGGATAATTCACCCCTCCACTTT. This encodes CASSWDKDNSPLHF. The gene calls are TRBV5-1 and TRBJ1-6, with D perhaps TRBD1 (6 bases). This CDR3 has 14 residues. Per the germline V gene, CDR1 is SGHRS and CDR2 is YFSETQ. V was cut by 3 bases and J by 5 bases, with 9 bases left in between.

This clonotype was counted between two and nine times. The V call is TRBV5-1, the J call TRBJ2-7; maybe TRBD1 (6 bases). V was shortened by 9 bases and J by 2 bases, with 18 bases between the two germline ends. The CDR3 extends over 14 amino acids. Germline CDR1 reads SGHRS; CDR2 reads YFSETQ. The CDR3 region has the DNA TGCGCCACCAAGGACAGAACCAGAACCTACGAGCAGTACTTC. This codes for CATKDRTRTYEQYF.

This clonotype was counted only a few times. This chain uses TRBV29-1 with TRBJ2-5; a weak D match, TRBD1 (6 bases). With 4 bases removed from V and 1 base from J, the gap between germline ends came to 7 bases. CDR1 is SQVTM, CDR2 ANQGSEA, per germline. CDR3 length: 12 residues. The CDR3 sequence: CSVGQAQETQYF. CDR3 DNA: TGCAGCGTTGGACAGGCCCAAGAGACCCAGTACTTC.

This clonotype was counted at least ten times. This chain's CDR3 is CASRREGWAGEQYF. In DNA, the CDR3 is TGCGCCAGCAGACGGGAAGGCTGGGCGGGGGAGCAGTACTTC. The rearrangement uses TRBV5-1 and TRBJ2-7; TRBD2 might be the D (6 bases). The CDR3 totals 14 residues. The V gene's germline CDR1 is SGHRS and CDR2 YFSETQ. Trimming removed 5 bases at V and 7 bases at J, with 19 bases between.

This clonotype was detected ten times or more. This chain connects TRBV5-5 to TRBJ2-1; the D gene is possibly TRBD2 (5 bases). Germline V lookup: CDR1 SGHKS, CDR2 YYEKEE (reference sequence). The V gene lost 7 bases and the J gene lost 7 bases, with 21 bases spanning the gap. This CDR3 has 15 amino acids. The CDR3 protein is CASGNGGLSRNEQFF. The CDR3 coding sequence is TGTGCCAGCGGAAACGGCGGGTTGTCTAGGAATGAGCAGTTCTTC. Drawing the rest from reference TRBV5-5 and TRBJ2-1, the complete variable domain is DAGVTQSPTHLIKTRGQQVTLRCSPISGHKSVSWYQQVLGQGPQFIFQYYEKEERGRGNFPDRFSARQFPNYSSELNVNALLLGDSALYLCASGNGGLSRNEQFFGPGTRLTVL.

This clonotype was seen only a few times. V gene TRBV20-1 combines with J gene TRBJ1-1; no clear D. This CDR3 is built from 15 residues. CDR1 is DFQATT, CDR2 SNEGSKA, per germline (reference sequence). V was pared by 4 bases and J by 0 bases, with 15 bases between. The CDR3 loop reads CSAISPGPMNTEAFF. The CDR3 bases are TGCAGTGCTATTTCGCCCGGACCGATGAACACTGAAGCTTTCTTT.

This clonotype was observed many times. The chain links TRBV7-3 to TRBJ2-3; D not certain. V lost 5 bases to trimming and J lost 2 bases, with 17 bases between them. CDR1 is SGHTA and CDR2 is FQGTGA in the germline V gene. The CDR3 runs 16 residues. The CDR3 nucleotides are TGTGCCAGCAGCCTACCCAGTGGTTCAAACACAGATACGCAGTATTTT. It is translated as CASSLPSGSNTDTQYF. The entire variable domain, with the rest obtained from reference TRBV7-3 and TRBJ2-3, is as follows: GAGVSQTPSNKVTEKGKYVELRCDPISGHTALYWYRQSLGQGPEFLIYFQGTGAADDSGLPNDRFFAVRPEGSVSTLKIQRTERGDSAVYLCASSLPSGSNTDTQYFGPGTRLTVL.

For this clonotype: The junction departs from the called germline gene at one end, perhaps through a read error. The rearrangement joins TRBV29-1 to TRBJ2-7, with D perhaps being TRBD1 or TRBD2 (5 bases each). Germline CDR1 SQVTM, CDR2 ANQGSEA. The CDR3 is made up of 13 amino acids. In DNA, the CDR3 is TGCAGCGCTGAAGGGACCACTTTGGGGGAGCAGTACTTC. It translates to CSAEGTTLGEQYF.

This clonotype was found many times. The rearrangement joins TRBV28 to TRBJ2-7, with D perhaps matching TRBD1 (5 bases). The V gene lost 4 bases and the J gene lost 3 bases, with 10 bases spanning the gap. Germline V gene data show CDR1 as MDHEN and CDR2 as SYDVKM. This CDR3 contains 13 residues. The CDR3 loop is CASSSAGYYEQYF. Here the CDR3 DNA reads TGTGCCAGCAGTTCGGCAGGGTACTACGAGCAGTACTTC.

This clonotype was observed once. In this CDR3 the conserved last residue, phenylalanine or tryptophan, is missing, so a read error is likely. The chain uses TRBV19 and TRBJ2-7; D ambiguous. The CDR3 runs to 15 residues. Germline V CDR1 and CDR2: LNHDA, SQIVND (reference sequence). Trimming shortened V by 5 bases and J by 3 bases, and 17 bases separated the two germline ends. In nucleotides, the CDR3 is TGTGCCAGTAGTGCGGCTGCCGATTCACTCTACGAGCAGTACCTC. Its protein is CASSAAADSLYEQYL.